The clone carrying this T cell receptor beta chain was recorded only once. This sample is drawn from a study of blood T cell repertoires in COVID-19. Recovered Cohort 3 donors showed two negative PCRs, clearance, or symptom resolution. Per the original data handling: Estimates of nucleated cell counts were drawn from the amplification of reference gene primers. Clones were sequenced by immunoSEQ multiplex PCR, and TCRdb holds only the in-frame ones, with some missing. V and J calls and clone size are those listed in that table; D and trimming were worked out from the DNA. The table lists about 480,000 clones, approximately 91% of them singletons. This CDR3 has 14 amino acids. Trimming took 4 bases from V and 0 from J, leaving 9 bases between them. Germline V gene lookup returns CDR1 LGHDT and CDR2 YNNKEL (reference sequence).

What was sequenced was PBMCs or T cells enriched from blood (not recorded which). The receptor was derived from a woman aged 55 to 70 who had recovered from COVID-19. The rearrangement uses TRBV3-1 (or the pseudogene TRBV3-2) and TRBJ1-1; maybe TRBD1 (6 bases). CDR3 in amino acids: CASSPQGMNTEAFF. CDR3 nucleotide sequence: TGTGCCAGCAGCCCACAGGGTATGAACACTGAAGCTTTCTTT.